This is a list of T cell receptor beta chains from one sample in a study of blood T cell repertoires in COVID-19. Assay used: immunoSEQ multiplex PCR; TCRdb lists only in-frame clones, some missing. The repertoire holds about 200,000 clones, with 75% to 90% as singletons. The sample comprised peripheral blood. The receptor set was obtained from a man aged 60-69 years with acute or convalescent COVID-19. Both conserved end residues are part of each CDR3. The D gene is left open where the match is weak. Expanded clones get a size class; other rows say once, few or many, or leave the size out.

v_gene	j_gene	abundance	d_gene	CDR3nt	CDR3aa
TRBV5-5	TRBJ1-1	NA	NA	TGTGCCAGCAGCCCCCAACTTAACACTGAAGCTTTCTTT	CASSPQLNTEAFF
TRBV6-5	TRBJ2-7	once	NA	TGTGCCAGCAGTTACTCGTCTAGCAGCTACGAGCAGTACTTC	CASSYSSSSYEQYF
TRBV6-6	TRBJ1-3	NA	NA	TGTGCCAGCAGTTGGGACTCCAGCTCTGGAAACACCATATATTTT	CASSWDSSSGNTIYF
TRBV9	TRBJ1-5	NA	NA	TGTGCCAGCAGCGCCACAGGGTTCCAGCCCCAGCATTTT	CASSATGFQPQHF
TRBV3-1/TRBV3-2	TRBJ2-1	NA	TRBD2	TGTGCCAGCAGCCAAGCTAGCGGAGTATACAATGAGCAGTTCTTC	CASSQASGVYNEQFF
TRBV6-6	TRBJ2-5	NA	NA	TGTGCCAGCAGTTACAGAGTCGGGGTAGAGACCCAGTACTTC	CASSYRVGVETQYF
TRBV5-6	TRBJ2-7	NA	TRBD2	TGTGCCAGCAGCTTGGCTTCTGGGTCTAGCGGGAGAAGCGAGCAGTACTTC	CASSLASGSSGRSEQYF
TRBV6-1	TRBJ2-6	few	TRBD1	TGTGCCAGCAGTGTAATGGGACAGGGATACTCTGGGGCCAACGTCCTGACTTTC	CASSVMGQGYSGANVLTF
TRBV3-1/TRBV3-2	TRBJ2-7	few	TRBD1	TGTGCCAGCAGCCCGACAGGGGGGAACGAGCAGTACTTC	CASSPTGGNEQYF
TRBV10-3	TRBJ2-7	NA	TRBD2	TGTGCCATCAGTGAGGGACTAGCGGGAGTTTCGTACGAGCAGTACTTC	CAISEGLAGVSYEQYF
TRBV5-6	TRBJ1-3	NA	NA	TGTGCCAGCAGCTTACTACAGGGAAGCGGAAACACCATATATTTT	CASSLLQGSGNTIYF
TRBV30	TRBJ2-5	NA	TRBD2	TGTGCCAGAGCGGGAGGGGGGGGAGAGACCCAGTACTTC	CARAGGGGETQYF
TRBV29-1	TRBJ2-5	NA	TRBD1	TGCAGCGTTTGGAGAACAGGGGGCCTACAAGAGACCCAGTACTTC	CSVWRTGGLQETQYF
TRBV11-3	TRBJ1-5	NA	NA	TGTGCCAGCAGCTTAGATTACCAGGGGATCCAGCCCCAGCATTTT	CASSLDYQGIQPQHF
TRBV6-4	TRBJ2-3	NA	TRBD2	TGTGCCAGCAGCGGCGTGGGAGCGGGAGGTTTGGCAGATACGCAGTATTTT	CASSGVGAGGLADTQYF
TRBV7-9	TRBJ2-7	NA	TRBD2	TGTGCCAGCAGCCCCTCATGGGGGGGAGAGAACGAGCAGTACTTC	CASSPSWGGENEQYF
TRBV28	TRBJ1-2	NA	NA	TGTGCCAGCAGGGGGCAGGGCTATAGCTATGGCTACACCTTC	CASRGQGYSYGYTF
TRBV7-9	TRBJ1-1	NA	NA	TGTGCCAGCAGCTTAGCGTGGACAGCTGAAGCTTTCTTT	CASSLAWTAEAFF
TRBV6-5	TRBJ1-1	NA	NA	TGTGCCAGCAGCGGAGGAGGACTGTTGAACACTGAAGCTTTCTTT	CASSGGGLLNTEAFF
TRBV23-1	TRBJ2-7	NA	TRBD1	TGCGCCAGCGCCCGACAGGGGCCGCTAGGGTACGAGCAGTACTTC	CASARQGPLGYEQYF
TRBV5-5	TRBJ2-7	NA	TRBD2	TGTGCCAGCAGCTCCAAACTAGCGGGAGCGGCCTACGAGCAGTACTTC	CASSSKLAGAAYEQYF
TRBV2	TRBJ2-1	NA	NA	TGTGCCAGCAGTGGCCAGGGGACCTTAGGTAGTGAGCAGTTCTTC	CASSGQGTLGSEQFF
TRBV28	TRBJ2-7	NA	NA	TGTGCCAGCAGTCTCCGGGGGACCCTCCATTACGAGCAGTACTTC	CASSLRGTLHYEQYF
TRBV5-1	TRBJ2-1	NA	NA	TGCGCCAGCAGCTTTAGCGGTAGCTCCTACAATGAGCAGTTCTTC	CASSFSGSSYNEQFF
TRBV19	TRBJ2-2	NA	TRBD1	TGTGCCAGTTCCGGACAGGGACCCGGGGAGCTGTTTTTT	CASSGQGPGELFF
TRBV10-3	TRBJ1-3	NA	NA	TGTGCCATCCTCCAGGGTACAGGAAACACCATATATTTT	CAILQGTGNTIYF
TRBV28	TRBJ2-7	NA	TRBD2	TGTGCCAGCAGTACCAAGACTAGCGTGAGCTCCTACGAGCAGTACTTC	CASSTKTSVSSYEQYF
TRBV7-7	TRBJ2-7	NA	TRBD1	TGTGCTAGCAGCGCCCCCGGGACAGAAACCTACGAGCAGTACTTC	CASSAPGTETYEQYF
TRBV9	TRBJ1-2	few	NA	TGTGCCAGCAGCGTAGGAGGAGGATTAGAGGGCTACACCTTC	CASSVGGGLEGYTF
TRBV28	TRBJ2-1	NA	NA	TGTGCCAGCTCGATCTCTAATAACAATGAGCAGTTCTTC	CASSISNNNEQFF
TRBV9	TRBJ2-3	few	NA	TGTGCCAGCAGCGACCCCGTAGAACCCGTAAGTTCTACCACAGATACGCAGTATTTT	CASSDPVEPVSSTTDTQYF
TRBV3-1/TRBV3-2	TRBJ1-2	NA	TRBD1	TGTGCCAGCAGCCCGACAGGGGGACACTATGGCTACACCTTC	CASSPTGGHYGYTF
TRBV2	TRBJ2-7	NA	NA	TGTGCCAGCAGCCGCCGGGACTTCTCCTACGAGCAGTACTTC	CASSRRDFSYEQYF
TRBV6-4	TRBJ2-7	once	NA	TGTGCCAGCCCGAAACGCCTAGCGTACAGCTCCTACGAGCAGTACTTC	CASPKRLAYSSYEQYF
TRBV7-8	TRBJ2-1	NA	TRBD2	TGTGCCAGCAGCCCGAGCGGGGGTCACCATGAGCAGTTCTTC	CASSPSGGHHEQFF
TRBV7-9	TRBJ2-1	NA	TRBD2	TGTGCCAGCAGCCCTATAGCGGGGGCGTCCTACAATGAGCAGTTCTTC	CASSPIAGASYNEQFF
TRBV6-5	TRBJ2-7	NA	NA	TGTGCCAGCAGGAAACTGGACTATCGTGATGAGCAGTACTTC	CASRKLDYRDEQYF
TRBV6-1	TRBJ1-1	NA	NA	TGTGCCAGCAGCAATGGGGGCAACACTGAAGCTTTCTTT	CASSNGGNTEAFF
TRBV29-1	TRBJ1-4	NA	NA	TGCAGCGTTGGAGGTGGGGGCGCGGAAAAACTGTTTTTT	CSVGGGGAEKLFF
TRBV27	TRBJ1-6	NA	TRBD1	TGTGCCAGCAGTTTACGGGACAGGGGGTCACCCCTCCACTTT	CASSLRDRGSPLHF
TRBV28	TRBJ2-2	NA	TRBD2	TGTGCCAGCACTCGCCGGGGACTACACACCGGGGAGCTGTTTTTT	CASTRRGLHTGELFF